The clone carrying this T cell receptor beta chain occurred once. Trimming shortened V by 2 bases and J by 1 base, and 17 bases separated the two germline ends. The germline V gene encodes CDR1 MGHRA and CDR2 YSYEKL. This CDR3 contains 17 residues. Using immunoSEQ multiplex PCR, the repertoire was profiled, and TCRdb retains in-frame clones only, with some absent. The sample holds tens of thousands of clones, just over 90% seen once. This sample is drawn from a study of technical replicates of blood from a few donors. The chain joins TRBV4-1 to TRBJ1-1; D possibly corresponds to TRBD1 (6 bases). The sequencing sample was made of T cells isolated from PBMCs. The origin of this receptor is a human donor in good health. CDR3 nucleotide sequence: TGCGCCAGCAGCCAACTACCTGGGGGGGGGCGGAACACTGAAGCTTTCTTT. Protein: CASSQLPGGGRNTEAFF.